This T cell receptor beta chain was recovered during a study of shared clonotypes between healthy human individuals. Whole-study results and caveats: It was observed that roughly 5.4% of naive CD4 clonotypes were shared across a handful of donors.

Several immunoSEQ 96-well plates shared each subset's DNA, each plate a replicate. Assay: immunoSEQ multiplex PCR; the TCRdb copy retains only in-frame clones and omits some. Here the sample spans over a million clones, over 95% being singletons. All participating donors were Caucasian adults from Nashville, Tennessee. Concerning this clone itself: As yet, its antigen is unknown.

The CDR3 covers 17 residues. V shed 2 bases and J shed 2 bases, with 20 bases lying between them. Germline-derived CDR1 and CDR2 are SGHTS and YDEGEE. The rearrangement uses TRBV5-8 and TRBJ2-7; no firm D call. The TCR sequence derives from a man younger than 45 in good health. Sequencing was carried out using naive CD4+ T cells sorted from blood. The sample's subset: CD45RA+ positively selected. CDR3 sequence (DNA): TGTGCCAGCAGCTTCCGCCTCGTTGACACTCTTACCTACGAGCAGTACTTC. Its protein product is CASSFRLVDTLTYEQYF.